This T cell receptor (beta chain) was sequenced during a study of Ad26.COV2.S vaccination and SARS-CoV-2 variants. Turning to the study itself: The study gave Ad26.COV2.S intramuscularly, once or twice 56 days apart. Points from the study as a whole: Vaccinees showed greater spike-specific TCR breadth than placebo recipients. Total T cell responses were possibly underestimated by TCR breadth and depth analyses.

With 0 bases removed from V and 6 bases from J, the gap between germline ends came to 12 bases. CDR1 and CDR2 from the germline V gene are SGDLS and YYNGEE. The CDR3 has 14 residues. Clones were read by immunoSEQ multiplex PCR, and TCRdb kept only the in-frame ones, dropping some. In the table there are over 350,000 clones, more than 85% of which are singletons. Treatment defined: around 19 received Ad26.COV2.S at low or high dose, single or two shots; 5 received placebo; per-sample allocation not given. Vaccine and placebo recipients were sampled on day 63 after the first injection. Of note for this clone: What it binds is unknown.

This chain uses TRBV9 with TRBJ1-2; D unresolved. Sequences were derived from peripheral blood, sampled in a trial of Ad26.COV2.S vaccine versus placebo. The sequence was collected from a person aged 18 to 59 who received the Ad26.COV2.S COVID-19 vaccine or a placebo. The CDR3 is CASSVGDYTDGYTF. CDR3 nucleotides: TGTGCCAGCAGCGTAGGCGACTACACTGATGGCTACACCTTC.